This T cell receptor (beta chain) was sequenced for a study of shared clonotypes between healthy human individuals (TCRdb year 2020). About the full investigation: The cohort included a few men and two women between 18 and 49 years of age. For each donor, three plates each were used for CD4 naive and CD4 memory, two plates were used for CD8 naive, and one plate was used for CD8 memory. To estimate repertoire size and how much clonotypes are shared between individuals, the study performed deep sequencing of blood TCR repertoires from roughly five healthy adults. To increase sequencing depth and limit assay-specific biases, different laboratories used diverse techniques to prepare libraries and sequence TCR repertoires. Leukapheresis yielded between about 0.94 and 8.9 billion PBMCs per donor.

CD8 naive samples were CD45RO-negative cells positively selected for CCR7, giving a CD45RA+CCR7+ population that excluded TemRA cells. The donors were healthy, HIV-negative adults who had no recently reported acute infections or vaccinations. Every donor was a Caucasian adult residing in Nashville, Tennessee, USA. After blood collection by leukapheresis, PBMCs were isolated using Ficoll-Histopaque density gradient centrifugation and then cryopreserved in the vapor phase of liquid nitrogen. Analytical flow cytometry was used to check the purity and quantity of each magnetically sorted T cell population. From each sorted fraction, genomic DNA was isolated and quantified by UV absorbance on a Nanodrop 2000c. CDR1 and CDR2, per the germline V gene, are ENHRY and SYGVKD. Trimming costs V 4 bases and J 7 bases, and their ends lie 14 bases apart. CDR3 length: 14 amino acids, cysteine to phenylalanine. The only DNA kept is the CDR3, 42 bases in frame from the first base.

Overall study outcomes, separate from this receptor: Naive subsets generally had larger estimated clonotype richness than memory subsets. When a few donors were compared, the shared fraction of clonotypes was about 5% for naive CD4, roughly 3.4% for naive CD8, 2.3% for memory CD4, and 0.4% for memory CD8. Compared with non-shared clonotypes, the clonotypes found in all four sorted-subset donors had higher generation probabilities. Sampling was limited to blood, and TCR repertoires in tissue likely differ from TCR repertoires in blood. The genetic and exposure-history diversity represented was limited by the small number of donors. Incomplete sequencing was indicated by rarefaction of sorted-subset datasets, despite the large sequencing depth. Pairwise subsampling indicated that sequencing depth was expected to affect the degree of clonotype sharing among donors.

About this clone itself: Its cognate antigen has yet to be identified. Per-base quality was not reported, and no clone a single base away is much larger than it.

Using the deep immunoSEQ assay, TCR CDR3 regions were amplified from genomic DNA by multiplex PCR. Extracted genomic DNA from each cell subset was spread evenly across all wells of several immunoSEQ 96-well plates, with each plate serving as a replicate. For sorted subsets, approximately 210 ng of genomic DNA, equivalent to roughly 30,000 T cell genomes, went into each replicate PCR. Purified libraries were measured with a Qubit 3.0 fluorometer, size-checked on a Bioanalyzer 2100, and measured again with the KAPA Library Quantification kit. Every immunoSEQ 96-well plate was sequenced on a separate single-read 150-cycle Illumina NextSeq 550 flow cell. In the original analysis: The immunoSEQ output contained only junctional sequences without quality scores, so filtering could not match that applied to full-length reads. To assign V/J genes and CDR3, sequences were annotated against IMGT germline references using PyIR, a Python wrapper for IgBLAST v1.9. Reads were filtered out if the reads had weak V/J assignments (E-value above 1e-6), no CDR3, stop codons, out-of-frame junctions, or ambiguous translated residues. V3J clonotypes were defined as sequences sharing the same inferred V gene, J gene, and CDR3 amino acid sequence. The percentage overlap between two repertoires was calculated by dividing the number of shared unique clonotypes by the size of the smaller repertoire. Richness of each repertoire was evaluated using RTK rarefaction, the Chao1 estimator, and Recon v2.1 estimates of unobserved clonotypes. Generation probabilities were computed with OLGA for all TCRbeta clonotypes obtained by the gDNA method from several donors. Entries here come from immuneACCESS through TCRdb and include only in-frame sequences with V and J called. Some clones fail to appear in such tables; in the studies checked, an unresolved V gene covers under half of the shortfall, and the cause of the remainder is unknown. The D gene and trimming were derived from the DNA, and the V and J assignments and clone size from that table. The table for this sample lists some 2,100,000 clones; roughly 91% of them were counted only once. The ten largest clones capture approximately 1.7% of the sample.

The sample comprised naive CD8+ T cells from PBMCs. The sample's cell subset or site label is to be understood as: CD45RA+CCR7+. The origin of this receptor is a man between 18 and 29 years old in good health. Some clones in this sample may be carry-over from other donors' samples. The chain is assembled from TRBV10-3 and TRBJ2-1, with a tentative D gene TRBD2 over 6 matching bases. CDR3 protein: CAISGTGSSNEQFF. The nucleotides are TGTGCCATCAGTGGGACCGGGAGTAGTAATGAGCAGTTCTTC.